This TCR beta chain was captured by sequencing in a study of shared clonotypes between healthy human individuals. On this clone itself: What it binds is not known.

The study's findings and limits: Among several donors, approximately 5% of naive CD4 clonotypes were found in common.

The assay was immunoSEQ multiplex PCR, and TCRdb's table has in-frame clones only and misses some. The sample consists of just over 2,000,000 clones, around 96% of them appearing once. Germline V gene sequence: CDR1 SEHNR, CDR2 FQNEAQ (reference sequence). V lost 3 bases and J lost 1, with 18 bases in between. The CDR3 consists of 17 residues. In the naive CD8 group, cells lacked CD45RO and were positively selected for CCR7, so terminally differentiated effector memory CD45RA+ cells were left out. What was sequenced was naive CD8+ T cells sorted from blood. The chain is built from TRBV7-9 and TRBJ1-1, with D unresolved. The clonotype was recovered from a man between 18 and 29 years old in good health. Written as DNA, the CDR3 is TGTGCCAGCAGCTTCGCCTGGGCCCATGCGGGGAACACTGAAGCTTTCTTT. Protein: CASSFAWAHAGNTEAFF.